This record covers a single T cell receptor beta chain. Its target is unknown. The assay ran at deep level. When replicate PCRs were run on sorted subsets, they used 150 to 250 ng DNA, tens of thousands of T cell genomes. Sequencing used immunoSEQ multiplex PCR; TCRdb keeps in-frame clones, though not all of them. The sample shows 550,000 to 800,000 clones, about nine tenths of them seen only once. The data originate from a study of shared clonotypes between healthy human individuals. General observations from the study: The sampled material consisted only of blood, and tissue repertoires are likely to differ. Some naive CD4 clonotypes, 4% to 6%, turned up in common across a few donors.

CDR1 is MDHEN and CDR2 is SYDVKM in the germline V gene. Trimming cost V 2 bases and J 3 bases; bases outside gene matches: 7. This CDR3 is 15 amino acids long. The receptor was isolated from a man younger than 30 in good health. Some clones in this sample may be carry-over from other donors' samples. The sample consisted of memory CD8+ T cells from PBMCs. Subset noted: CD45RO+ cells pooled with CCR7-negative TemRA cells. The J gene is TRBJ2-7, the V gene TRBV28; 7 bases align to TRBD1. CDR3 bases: TGTGCCAGCAGTTTAGGACGACAGGGATACTACGAGCAGTACTTC. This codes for CASSLGRQGYYEQYF.